This is a list of T cell receptor beta chains from one sample in a study of CD8 T cells in ankylosing spondylitis. MiXCR, run by TCRdb on the 5' RACE reads, gives a single entry per CDR3 protein. Among hundreds of thousands of distinct CDR3 sequences listed, roughly 20% were seen once. The sequencing sample was made of blood, either unsorted or a sorted T cell fraction (not recorded which). The receptors originated from a male donor with ankylosing spondylitis or in good health (not recorded which). The CDR3 runs from the conserved cysteine through the conserved F or W. The D gene is left open where the match is weak. Size is stated for part of the rows, as once, few or many counts, or as a class when the clone is expanded.

D gene,V gene,clone size,J gene,CDR3 protein,CDR3 DNA
NA,TRBV7-9,NA,TRBJ1-5,CASSFADQSQHF,TGTGCCAGCAGCTTTGCTGATCAGTCCCAGCATTTT
NA,TRBV12-3/TRBV12-4,many,TRBJ2-3,CASSGGDTQYF,TGTGCCAGCAGTGGTGGGGATACGCAGTATTTT
TRBD2,TRBV4-2,few,TRBJ2-5,CASSQDTLAGVIQETQYF,TGTGCCAGCAGCCAAGATACCCTAGCGGGGGTTATACAAGAGACCCAGTACTTC
TRBD2,TRBV7-2,many,TRBJ2-2,CASSFAVAGTGELFF,TGTGCCAGCAGCTTTGCGGTAGCGGGGACCGGGGAGCTGTTTTTT
TRBD1,TRBV9,NA,TRBJ1-2,CASSVADRVDYGYTF,TGTGCCAGCAGCGTAGCAGACAGGGTGGACTATGGCTACACCTTC
NA,TRBV27,NA,TRBJ1-1,CASSLRNVNTEAFF,TGTGCCAGCAGTTTGCGTAACGTGAACACTGAAGCTTTCTTT
TRBD2,TRBV10-3,many,TRBJ2-1,CAITGTSDQNEQFF,TGTGCCATCACTGGGACTAGCGACCAGAATGAGCAGTTCTTC
NA,TRBV11-1,NA,TRBJ2-4,CASSLVDGKPLAKNIQYF,TGTGCCAGCAGCTTAGTGGATGGGAAGCCTCTAGCCAAAAACATTCAGTACTTC
TRBD1,TRBV12-3/TRBV12-4,many,TRBJ1-1,CASTTRQGLNTEAFF,TGTGCCAGCACTACTCGACAGGGGTTGAACACTGAAGCTTTCTTT
NA,TRBV5-1,few,TRBJ1-1,CASSTPTGANTEAFF,TGCGCCAGCAGCACACCGACAGGTGCGAACACTGAAGCTTTCTTT
TRBD2,TRBV4-2,NA,TRBJ2-1,CASSQVSGLGDYNEQFF,TGTGCCAGCAGCCAAGTATCCGGACTAGGGGACTACAATGAGCAGTTCTTC
TRBD1,TRBV5-1,NA,TRBJ2-3,CASSRTGGGVSRITDTQYF,TGCGCCAGCAGCCGCACAGGGGGTGGTGTGTCCCGCATCACAGATACGCAGTATTTT
NA,TRBV19,NA,TRBJ1-1,CASSIKGPNTEAFF,TGTGCCAGTAGTATTAAGGGACCTAACACTGAAGCTTTCTTT
NA,TRBV20-1,few,TRBJ1-4,CSAMGSEKLFF,TGCAGTGCGATGGGGTCGGAAAAACTGTTTTTT
NA,TRBV6-1,NA,TRBJ2-1,CASSENLGFNEQFF,TGTGCCAGCAGTGAAAATTTGGGTTTCAATGAGCAGTTCTTC
TRBD2,TRBV9,NA,TRBJ2-3,CASSALSSGIGADTQYF,TGTGCCAGCAGCGCCCTTTCTAGCGGGATAGGGGCAGATACGCAGTATTTT
NA,TRBV4-2,few,TRBJ2-5,CASSPREGPQGAQYF,TGTGCCAGCAGCCCTCGGGAGGGGCCCCAGGGGGCCCAGTACTTC
NA,TRBV7-3,few,TRBJ2-5,CASSLTGAGMETQYF,TGTGCCAGCAGCTTAACGGGGGCGGGAATGGAGACCCAGTACTTC
TRBD1,TRBV28,few,TRBJ1-1,CASSLSGTGLGEAFF,TGTGCCAGCAGTTTAAGTGGGACAGGGTTGGGTGAAGCTTTCTTT
NA,TRBV6-5,few,TRBJ1-6,CASSYSGQINSPLHF,TGTGCCAGCAGTTACTCTGGACAGATAAATTCACCCCTCCACTTT
NA,TRBV7-3,many,TRBJ2-3,CASSLTSVGDTQYF,TGTGCCAGCAGCTTAACTAGCGTTGGAGATACGCAGTATTTT
NA,TRBV12-3/TRBV12-4,NA,TRBJ2-1,CASSPGVASEQFF,TGTGCCAGCAGCCCCGGGGTAGCATCTGAGCAGTTCTTC
NA,TRBV30,many,TRBJ1-5,CAWSRQGNQPQHF,TGTGCCTGGAGTAGACAGGGCAATCAGCCCCAGCATTTT
TRBD1,TRBV7-8,NA,TRBJ2-5,CASSSDRVETQYF,TGTGCCAGCAGCTCGGACAGGGTGGAGACCCAGTACTTC
TRBD2,TRBV18,few,TRBJ2-5,CASSPPGTSLNQETQYF,TGTGCCAGCTCACCACCGGGGACTAGCCTAAACCAAGAGACCCAGTACTTC
NA,TRBV12-3/TRBV12-4,many,TRBJ1-1,CASSSLDSSEAFF,TGTGCCAGCAGTTCATTGGACAGCTCCGAAGCTTTCTTT
NA,TRBV2,NA,TRBJ1-1,CASSVVLSYGEAFF,TGTGCCAGCAGTGTGGTCCTTTCTTACGGTGAAGCTTTCTTT
NA,TRBV6-1,NA,TRBJ2-1,CATSALYNEQFF,TGTGCCACTAGCGCCCTATACAATGAGCAGTTCTTC
NA,TRBV10-1,few,TRBJ1-5,CASSAAEWGGNQPQHF,TGCGCCAGCAGTGCTGCAGAATGGGGGGGCAATCAGCCCCAGCATTTT
NA,TRBV5-1,many,TRBJ2-1,CASSSQTTIREQFF,TGCGCCAGCAGCTCCCAAACAACCATTAGGGAGCAGTTCTTC
NA,TRBV7-2,few,TRBJ2-5,CASSLATSATGTQYF,TGTGCCAGCAGCTTAGCTACTAGCGCGACAGGGACCCAGTACTTC
NA,TRBV21-1,few,TRBJ1-5,CASSKEGAEGGLSNQPQHF,TGTGCCAGCAGCAAAGAAGGGGCGGAGGGGGGCCTTTCCAATCAGCCCCAGCATTTT
NA,TRBV6-6,many,TRBJ1-1,CASSQGGNTEAFF,TGTGCCAGCAGCCAAGGCGGGAACACTGAAGCTTTCTTT
NA,TRBV20-1,NA,TRBJ1-1,CSARVGDTNTEAFF,TGCAGTGCTAGAGTGGGGGACACCAACACTGAAGCTTTCTTT
NA,TRBV12-3/TRBV12-4,few,TRBJ2-5,CASSLSDLLRETQYF,TGTGCCAGCAGTTTATCCGACCTCCTGAGGGAGACCCAGTACTTC
NA,TRBV15,NA,TRBJ2-3,CATSNAAGRDQQYF,TGTGCCACCAGCAACGCGGCGGGCCGAGACCAGCAGTATTTT
NA,TRBV6-4,once,TRBJ2-2,CASSSIGNAGELFF,TGTGCCAGCAGTTCCATTGGGAATGCCGGGGAGCTGTTTTTT
TRBD2,TRBV5-5,NA,TRBJ2-3,CASSFTTSGTSDTQYF,TGTGCCAGCAGCTTTACGACTAGCGGGACCTCAGATACGCAGTATTTT
TRBD1,TRBV28,NA,TRBJ1-2,CASSSRTGLLGGYTF,TGTGCCAGCAGCTCACGGACAGGGCTCTTAGGGGGCTACACCTTC
NA,TRBV3-1,few,TRBJ1-1,CASSQAENTEAFF,TGTGCCAGCAGCCAAGCGGAGAACACTGAAGCTTTCTTT
TRBD1,TRBV4-2,NA,TRBJ2-1,CASSQDGTEPYNEQFF,TGTGCCAGCAGCCAAGATGGGACAGAACCCTACAATGAGCAGTTCTTC
NA,TRBV18,NA,TRBJ2-3,CASSPGTPATDTQYF,TGTGCCAGCTCACCAGGGACACCAGCCACAGATACGCAGTATTTT
TRBD1,TRBV5-1,NA,TRBJ1-5,CASSLDPTGDQPQHF,TGCGCCAGCAGCTTGGACCCTACAGGGGACCAGCCCCAGCATTTT
NA,TRBV27,few,TRBJ1-1,CASSLAAQLEVFF,TGTGCCAGCAGTTTAGCGGCCCAGCTAGAAGTTTTCTTT
NA,TRBV12-3/TRBV12-4,many,TRBJ2-1,CASAPAGPSYNEQFF,TGTGCCAGCGCCCCAGCGGGTCCCTCCTACAATGAGCAGTTCTTC
TRBD1,TRBV20-1,few,TRBJ1-3,CSAREQGAVERNTIYF,TGCAGTGCTAGGGAACAGGGGGCAGTCGAAAGAAACACCATATATTTT
NA,TRBV29-1,few,TRBJ2-3,CSVEGGSHTQYF,TGCAGCGTTGAAGGAGGGTCCCATACGCAGTATTTT
NA,TRBV12-3/TRBV12-4,NA,TRBJ1-1,CASIRQTMNTEAFF,TGTGCCAGCATCCGACAGACCATGAACACTGAAGCTTTCTTT
NA,TRBV7-9,few,TRBJ2-5,CASSLVHGSSTKTQYF,TGTGCCAGCAGCTTAGTGCATGGGAGCAGTACAAAGACCCAGTACTTC
NA,TRBV20-1,few,TRBJ2-3,CSARVLQGRTQYF,TGCAGTGCTAGAGTTTTACAGGGTAGGACGCAGTATTTT
NA,TRBV29-1,NA,TRBJ2-3,CSALGGRHTDTQYF,TGCAGCGCCCTCGGAGGCCGCCACACAGATACGCAGTATTTT
TRBD1,TRBV5-1,NA,TRBJ2-2,CASSLASGGHGELFF,TGCGCCAGCAGCTTGGCTTCAGGGGGCCACGGGGAGCTGTTTTTT
NA,TRBV7-3,NA,TRBJ2-5,CASSLNGFQETQYF,TGTGCCAGCAGCTTAAATGGCTTCCAAGAGACCCAGTACTTC
NA,TRBV2,NA,TRBJ2-3,CASSDRGAQTDTQYF,TGTGCCAGCAGTGACCGGGGGGCGCAGACAGATACGCAGTATTTT
TRBD2,TRBV3-1,few,TRBJ2-1,CASSFAGGPGNEQFF,TGTGCCAGCAGCTTTGCGGGGGGGCCGGGGAATGAGCAGTTCTTC
NA,TRBV6-2/TRBV6-3,few,TRBJ2-2,CASSGAGWNTGELFF,TGTGCCAGCAGTGGGGCGGGATGGAACACCGGGGAGCTGTTTTTT
NA,TRBV5-1,NA,TRBJ1-1,CASSLDPYPVNTEAFF,TGCGCCAGCAGCTTGGATCCATACCCTGTGAACACTGAAGCTTTCTTT
TRBD1,TRBV4-1,NA,TRBJ1-1,CASRPSGGASNTEAFF,TGCGCCAGCAGGCCCTCAGGGGGCGCCTCGAACACTGAAGCTTTCTTT
NA,TRBV7-8,NA,TRBJ1-4,CASSLPGAEKLFF,TGTGCCAGCAGCTTACCGGGGGCTGAAAAACTGTTTTTT